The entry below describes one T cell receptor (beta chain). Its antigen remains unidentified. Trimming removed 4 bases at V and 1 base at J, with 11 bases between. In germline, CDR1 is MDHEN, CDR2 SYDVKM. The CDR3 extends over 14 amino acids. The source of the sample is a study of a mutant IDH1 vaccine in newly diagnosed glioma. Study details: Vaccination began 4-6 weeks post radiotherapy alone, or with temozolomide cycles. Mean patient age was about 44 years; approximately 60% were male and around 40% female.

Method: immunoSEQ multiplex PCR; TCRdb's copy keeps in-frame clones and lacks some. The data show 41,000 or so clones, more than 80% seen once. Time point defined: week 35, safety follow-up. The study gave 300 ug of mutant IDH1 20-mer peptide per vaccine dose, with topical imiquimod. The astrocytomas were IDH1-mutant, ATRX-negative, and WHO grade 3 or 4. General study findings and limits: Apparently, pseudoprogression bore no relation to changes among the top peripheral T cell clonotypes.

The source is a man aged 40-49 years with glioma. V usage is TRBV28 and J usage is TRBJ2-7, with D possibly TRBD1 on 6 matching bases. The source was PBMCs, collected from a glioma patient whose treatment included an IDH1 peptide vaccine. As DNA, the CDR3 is TGTGCCAGCAGTTCTCCGGGACATTCCTACGAGCAGTACGTC. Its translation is CASSSPGHSYEQYV.